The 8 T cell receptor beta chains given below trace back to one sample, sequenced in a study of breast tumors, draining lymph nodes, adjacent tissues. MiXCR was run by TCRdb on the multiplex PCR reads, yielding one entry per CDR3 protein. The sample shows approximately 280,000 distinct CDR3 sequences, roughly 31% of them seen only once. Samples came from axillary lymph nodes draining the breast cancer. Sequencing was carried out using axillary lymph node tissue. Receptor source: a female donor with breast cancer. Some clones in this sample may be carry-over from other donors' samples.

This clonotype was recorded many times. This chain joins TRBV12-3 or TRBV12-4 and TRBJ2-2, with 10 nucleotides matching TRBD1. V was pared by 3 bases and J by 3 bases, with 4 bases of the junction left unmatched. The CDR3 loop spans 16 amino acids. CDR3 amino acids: CASSFGGTGDTGELFF. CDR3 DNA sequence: TGTGCCAGCAGTTTTGGGGGGACAGGGGACACCGGGGAGCTGTTTTTT.

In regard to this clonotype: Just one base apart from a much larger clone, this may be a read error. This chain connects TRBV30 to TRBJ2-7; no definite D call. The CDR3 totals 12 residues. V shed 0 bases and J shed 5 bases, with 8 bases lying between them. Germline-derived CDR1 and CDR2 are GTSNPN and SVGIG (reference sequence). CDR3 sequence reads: CAWSVSSHEQYF. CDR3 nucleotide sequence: TGTGCCTGGAGTGTATCGTCCCACGAGCAGTACTTC.

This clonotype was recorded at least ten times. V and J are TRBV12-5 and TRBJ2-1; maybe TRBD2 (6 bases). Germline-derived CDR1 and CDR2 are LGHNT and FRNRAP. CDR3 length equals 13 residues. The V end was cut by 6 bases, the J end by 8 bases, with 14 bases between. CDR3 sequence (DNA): TGTGCTAGTGGGACTAGAGGCCTATATGAGCAGTTCTTC. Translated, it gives CASGTRGLYEQFF.

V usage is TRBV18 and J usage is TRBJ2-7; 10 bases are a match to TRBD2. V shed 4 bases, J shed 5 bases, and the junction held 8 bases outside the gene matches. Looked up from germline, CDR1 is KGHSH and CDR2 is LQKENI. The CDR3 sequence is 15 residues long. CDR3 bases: TGTGCCAGCTCACAGATTAGCGGGAGGAAGGACGAGCAGTACTTC. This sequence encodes CASSQISGRKDEQYF. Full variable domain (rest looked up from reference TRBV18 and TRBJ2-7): NAGVMQNPRHLVRRRGQEARLRCSPMKGHSHVYWYRQLPEEGLKFMVYLQKENIIDESGMPKERFSAEFPKEGPSILRIQQVVRGDSAAYFCASSQISGRKDEQYFGPGTRLTVT.

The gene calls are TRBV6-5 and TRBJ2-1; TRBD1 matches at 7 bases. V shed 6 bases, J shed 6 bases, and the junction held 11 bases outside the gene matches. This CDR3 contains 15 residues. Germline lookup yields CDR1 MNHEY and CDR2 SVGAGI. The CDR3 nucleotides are TGTGCCAGCAGGCGGTACAGGGGTATTGGCAATGAGCAGTTCTTC. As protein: CASRRYRGIGNEQFF.

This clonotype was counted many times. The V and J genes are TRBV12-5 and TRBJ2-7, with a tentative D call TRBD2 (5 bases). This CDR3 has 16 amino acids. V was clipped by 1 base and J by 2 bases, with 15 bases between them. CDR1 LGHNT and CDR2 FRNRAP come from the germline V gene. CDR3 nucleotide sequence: TGTGCTAGTGGTTTGGGAGGGCCCTACCTGCCCTACGAGCAGTACTTC. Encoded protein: CASGLGGPYLPYEQYF.

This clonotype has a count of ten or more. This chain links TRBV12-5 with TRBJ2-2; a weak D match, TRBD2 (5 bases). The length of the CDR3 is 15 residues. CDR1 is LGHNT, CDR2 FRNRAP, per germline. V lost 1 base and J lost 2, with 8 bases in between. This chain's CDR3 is CASGLGLLNTGELFF. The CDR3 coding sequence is TGTGCTAGTGGTTTGGGACTACTTAACACCGGGGAGCTGTTTTTT.

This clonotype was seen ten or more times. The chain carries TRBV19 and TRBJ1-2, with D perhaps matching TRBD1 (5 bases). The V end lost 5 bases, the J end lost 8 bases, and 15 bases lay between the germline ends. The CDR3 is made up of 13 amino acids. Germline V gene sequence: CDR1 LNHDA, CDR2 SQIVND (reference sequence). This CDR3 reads CASSGGPPKGYTF. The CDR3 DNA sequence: TGTGCCAGTAGTGGGGGACCCCCGAAAGGCTACACCTTC.